This is a list of T cell receptor beta chains from one sample in a study of blood T cells in healthy people across ages. One entry per CDR3 protein, called by TCRdb with MiXCR from the 5' RACE reads. The sample consists of 1.5 million or so distinct CDR3 sequences, roughly 40% of them appearing once. Sequencing input: blood. These receptor sequences come from a woman between 18 and 29 years old in good health. Both conserved end residues are part of each CDR3.

TRBJ1-5 | TRBV18 | CASSPQVGDQPQHF
TRBJ2-1 | TRBV9 | CASSSGTLRNEQFF
TRBJ2-1 | TRBV7-2 | CASSPHSGRARNEQFF
TRBJ2-3 | TRBV11-2 | CASSLNSGGPTDTQYF
TRBJ1-5 | TRBV6-7 | CASSYRGQGACSSNQPQHF
TRBJ1-1 | TRBV13 | CASSFQGVGHRDEAFF
TRBJ2-5 | TRBV5-1 | CASSLGGQGKETQYF
TRBJ2-2 | TRBV10-3 | CAMSTSEDTGKLFF
TRBJ2-5 | TRBV6-1 | CASDLAGGPETQYF
TRBJ2-3 | TRBV7-2 | CASSTASVPTDTQYF
TRBJ2-2 | TRBV11-1 | CASSLAFGGELFF
TRBJ2-1 | TRBV6-6 | CASSSVDEQFF
TRBJ2-3 | TRBV20-1 | CSAIGLNTDTQYF
TRBJ1-1 | TRBV5-1 | CASSSVTTGLNTEAFF
. | TRBV21-1 | CASSKALGREENIQYF
TRBJ2-2 | TRBV7-2 | CASSLKILAGALLNTGELFF
TRBJ2-7 | TRBV12-3/TRBV12-4 | CASSPSTGNRYEQYF
TRBJ1-2 | TRBV19 | CASTRNEGGPSGYTF
TRBJ2-1 | TRBV7-2 | CASSDDSAAPYNEQFF
TRBJ1-2 | TRBV27 | CASSLGQTHYGYTF
TRBJ1-4 | TRBV30 | CAWAGGINEKLFF
TRBJ2-1 | TRBV3-1 | CASSQDSREVHEQFF
TRBJ1-1 | TRBV6-6 | CASLGRDRANTEAFF
TRBJ2-2 | TRBV6-2/TRBV6-3 | CASIPLGVMDTGELFF
TRBJ2-7 | TRBV20-1 | CSASRLGTSGVWEQYF
TRBJ1-1 | TRBV20-1 | CSATTWDRGNSEAFF
TRBJ2-1 | TRBV7-9 | CASSLRSRDEQFF
TRBJ2-3 | TRBV7-3 | CASSSYRERGGFDTQYF
TRBJ2-1 | TRBV20-1 | CSARDVPEQFF
TRBJ2-5 | TRBV20-1 | CSARDLRAQETQYF
TRBJ2-5 | TRBV6-1 | CASSERGREEETQYF
TRBJ1-1 | TRBV27 | CASSFRRTNTEAFF
TRBJ1-1 | TRBV7-9 | CASSSYGNTEAFF
TRBJ2-5 | TRBV3-1 | CASSQQTSGRGETQYF
TRBJ2-4 | TRBV4-1 | CASSHPAGGSLAKNIQYF
TRBJ1-1 | TRBV5-1 | CASSLAGGIGTEAFF
TRBJ1-4 | TRBV10-3 | CAISESFFAGDEKLFF
TRBJ2-1 | TRBV12-3/TRBV12-4 | CASSFVTSGAYNEQFF
TRBJ2-3 | TRBV12-3/TRBV12-4 | CASSLEADYRADTQYF
TRBJ2-3 | TRBV4-1 | CASSQSPSGGADTQYF
TRBJ2-3 | TRBV2 | CAGRLAGSTDTQYF
TRBJ2-1 | TRBV11-2 | CASSLDMRNEQFF